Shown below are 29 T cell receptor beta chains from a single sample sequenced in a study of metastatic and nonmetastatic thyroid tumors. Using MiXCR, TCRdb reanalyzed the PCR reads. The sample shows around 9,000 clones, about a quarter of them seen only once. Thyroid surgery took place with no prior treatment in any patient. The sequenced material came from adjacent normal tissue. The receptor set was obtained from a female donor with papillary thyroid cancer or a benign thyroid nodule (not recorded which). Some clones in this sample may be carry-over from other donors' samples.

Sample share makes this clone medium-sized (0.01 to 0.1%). CDR3 DNA: TGTGCCAGCAGCTTGGCCTACGAGCAGTACTTC. Residues: CASSLAYEQYF. The gene calls are TRBV11-2 and TRBJ2-7; no clear D gene. The CDR3 totals 11 residues. Germline assignment: CDR1 SGHAT and CDR2 FQNNGV. The ends were cut back, 3 bases at V and 2 bases at J, with 2 bases in the middle.

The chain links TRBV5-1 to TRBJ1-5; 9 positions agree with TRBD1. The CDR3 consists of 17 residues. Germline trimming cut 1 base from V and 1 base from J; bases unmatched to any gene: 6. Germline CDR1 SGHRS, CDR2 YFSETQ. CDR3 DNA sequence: TGCGCCAGCAGCTTGTTTTGGACAGGGGACAGCAATCAGCCCCAGCATTTT. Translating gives CASSLFWTGDSNQPQHF.

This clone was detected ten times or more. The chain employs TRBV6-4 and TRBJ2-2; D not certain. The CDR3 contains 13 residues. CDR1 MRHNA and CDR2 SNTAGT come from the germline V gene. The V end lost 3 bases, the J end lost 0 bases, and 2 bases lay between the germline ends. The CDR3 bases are TGTGCCAGCAGTGAAGCGAACACCGGGGAGCTGTTTTTT. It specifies CASSEANTGELFF.

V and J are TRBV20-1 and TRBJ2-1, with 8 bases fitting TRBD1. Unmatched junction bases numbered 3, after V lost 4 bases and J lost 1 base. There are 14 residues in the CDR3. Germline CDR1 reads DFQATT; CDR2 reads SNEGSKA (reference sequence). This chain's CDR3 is CSAIRQGSYNEQFF. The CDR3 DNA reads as TGCAGTGCTATTCGACAGGGGTCCTACAATGAGCAGTTCTTC.

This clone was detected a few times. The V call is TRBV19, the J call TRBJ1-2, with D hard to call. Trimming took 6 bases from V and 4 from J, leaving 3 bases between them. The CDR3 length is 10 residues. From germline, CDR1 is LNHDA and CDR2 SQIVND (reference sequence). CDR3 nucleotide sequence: TGTGCCAGTAGCGCCTATGGCTACACCTTC. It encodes CASSAYGYTF.

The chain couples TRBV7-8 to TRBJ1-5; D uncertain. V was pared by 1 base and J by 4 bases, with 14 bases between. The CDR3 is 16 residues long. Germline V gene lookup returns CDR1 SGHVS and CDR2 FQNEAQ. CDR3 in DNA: TGTGCCAGCAGCTTAGTAGGGAGAGGGCAAAATCAGCCCCAGCATTTT. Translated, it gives CASSLVGRGQNQPQHF.

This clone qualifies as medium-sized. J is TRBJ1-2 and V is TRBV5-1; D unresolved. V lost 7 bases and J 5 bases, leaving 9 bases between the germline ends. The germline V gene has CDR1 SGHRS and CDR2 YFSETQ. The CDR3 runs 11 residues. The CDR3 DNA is TGCGCCAGCTCGGCCGATTATGGCTACACCTTC. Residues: CASSADYGYTF.

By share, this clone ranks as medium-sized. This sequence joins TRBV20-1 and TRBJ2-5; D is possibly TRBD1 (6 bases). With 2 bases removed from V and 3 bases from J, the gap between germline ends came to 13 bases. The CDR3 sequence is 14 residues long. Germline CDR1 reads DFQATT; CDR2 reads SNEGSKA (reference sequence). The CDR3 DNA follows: TGCAGTGCTAGAAAGGGGACAATGGAAGAGACCCAGTACTTC. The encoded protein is CSARKGTMEETQYF.

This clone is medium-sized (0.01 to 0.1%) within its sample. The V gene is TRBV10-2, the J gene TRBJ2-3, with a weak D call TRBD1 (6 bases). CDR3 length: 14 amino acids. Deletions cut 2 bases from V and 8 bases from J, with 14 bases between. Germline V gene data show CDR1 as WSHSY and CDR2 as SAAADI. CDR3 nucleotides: TGCGCCAGCAGTGAGGCCCAGGGGCACGCTACGCAGTATTTT. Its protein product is CASSEAQGHATQYF.

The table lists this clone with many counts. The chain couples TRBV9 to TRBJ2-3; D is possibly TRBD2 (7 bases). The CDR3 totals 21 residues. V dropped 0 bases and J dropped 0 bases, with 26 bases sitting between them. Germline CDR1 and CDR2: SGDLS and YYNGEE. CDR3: CASSVAPGGRGSSSSTDTQYF. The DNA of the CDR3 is TGTGCCAGCAGCGTAGCCCCCGGGGGGCGGGGATCGTCCTCTAGCACAGATACGCAGTATTTT.

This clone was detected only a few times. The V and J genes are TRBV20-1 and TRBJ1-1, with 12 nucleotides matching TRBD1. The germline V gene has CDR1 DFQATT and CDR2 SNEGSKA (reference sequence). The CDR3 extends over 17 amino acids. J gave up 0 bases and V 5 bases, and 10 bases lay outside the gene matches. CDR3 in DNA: TGCAGTGCTGGACGAACCGGGACAGGGGGCTTGAACACTGAAGCTTTCTTT. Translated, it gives CSAGRTGTGGLNTEAFF.

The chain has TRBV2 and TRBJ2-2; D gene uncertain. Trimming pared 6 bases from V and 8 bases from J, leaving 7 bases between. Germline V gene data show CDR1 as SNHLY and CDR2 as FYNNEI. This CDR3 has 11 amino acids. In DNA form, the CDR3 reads TGTGCCAGCAGAGCTGCTGGGGAGCTGTTTTTT. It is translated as CASRAAGELFF.

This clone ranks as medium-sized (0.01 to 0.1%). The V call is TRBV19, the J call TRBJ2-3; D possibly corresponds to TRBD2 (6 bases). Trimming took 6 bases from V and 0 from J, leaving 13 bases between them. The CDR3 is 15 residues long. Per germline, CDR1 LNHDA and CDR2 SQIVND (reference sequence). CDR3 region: CASSGVSGSTDTQYF. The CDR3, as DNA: TGTGCCAGTAGCGGAGTTAGCGGTAGCACAGATACGCAGTATTTT.

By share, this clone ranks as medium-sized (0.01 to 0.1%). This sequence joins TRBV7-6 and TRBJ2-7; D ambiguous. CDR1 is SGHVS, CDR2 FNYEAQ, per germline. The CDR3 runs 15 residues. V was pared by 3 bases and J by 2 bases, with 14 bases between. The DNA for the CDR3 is TGTGCCAGCAGCTTGCAAGCGTTCGGACCCTACGAGCAGTACTTC. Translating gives CASSLQAFGPYEQYF.

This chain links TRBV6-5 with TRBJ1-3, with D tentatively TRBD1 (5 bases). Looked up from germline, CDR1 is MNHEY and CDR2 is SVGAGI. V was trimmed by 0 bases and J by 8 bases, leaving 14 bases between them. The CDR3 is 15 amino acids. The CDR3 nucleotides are TGTGCCAGCAGTTACTCGGGCCGGGGGGTAGACACCATATATTTT. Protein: CASSYSGRGVDTIYF.

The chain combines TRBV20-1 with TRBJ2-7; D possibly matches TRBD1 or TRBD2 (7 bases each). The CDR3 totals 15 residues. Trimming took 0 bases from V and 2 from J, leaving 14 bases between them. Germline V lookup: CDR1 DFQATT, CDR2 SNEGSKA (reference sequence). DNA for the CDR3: TGCAGTGCTAGAGATCCCCAGGGGGGGACCTACGAGCAGTACTTC. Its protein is CSARDPQGGTYEQYF.

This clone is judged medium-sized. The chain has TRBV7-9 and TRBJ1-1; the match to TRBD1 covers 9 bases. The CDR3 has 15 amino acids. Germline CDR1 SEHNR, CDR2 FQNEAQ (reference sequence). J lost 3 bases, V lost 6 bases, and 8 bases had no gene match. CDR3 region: CASRPVQGAYTEAFF. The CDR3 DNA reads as TGTGCCAGCAGGCCCGTACAGGGGGCCTACACTGAAGCTTTCTTT. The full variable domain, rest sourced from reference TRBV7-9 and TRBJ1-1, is DTGVSQNPRHKITKRGQNVTFRCDPISEHNRLYWYRQTLGQGPEFLTYFQNEAQLEKSRLLSDRFSAERPKGSFSTLEIQRTEQGDSAMYLCASRPVQGAYTEAFFGQGTRLTVV.

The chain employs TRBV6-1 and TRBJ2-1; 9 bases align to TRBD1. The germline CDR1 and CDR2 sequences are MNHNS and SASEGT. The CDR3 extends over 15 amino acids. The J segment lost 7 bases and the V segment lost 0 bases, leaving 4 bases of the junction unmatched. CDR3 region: CASSEAGQGRNEQFF. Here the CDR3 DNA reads TGTGCCAGCAGTGAAGCGGGACAGGGCAGGAATGAGCAGTTCTTC.

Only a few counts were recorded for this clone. The CDR3 here is CASSSWGGTEAFF. The CDR3 DNA sequence: TGTGCCAGCAGCTCTTGGGGGGGGACTGAAGCTTTCTTT. The chain carries TRBV13 and TRBJ1-1; D may be TRBD1 (5 bases). The CDR3 spans 13 residues. Per the germline V gene, CDR1 is PRHDT and CDR2 is FYEKMQ (reference sequence). Trimming removed 4 bases from V and 5 bases from J, with 11 bases in between.

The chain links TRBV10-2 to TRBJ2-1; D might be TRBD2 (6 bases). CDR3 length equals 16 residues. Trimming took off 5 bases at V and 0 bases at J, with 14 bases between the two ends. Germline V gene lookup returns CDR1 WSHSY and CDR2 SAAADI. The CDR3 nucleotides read TGCGCCAGCAGTCCCGGATCCGGGAGCTCCTACAATGAGCAGTTCTTC. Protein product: CASSPGSGSSYNEQFF.

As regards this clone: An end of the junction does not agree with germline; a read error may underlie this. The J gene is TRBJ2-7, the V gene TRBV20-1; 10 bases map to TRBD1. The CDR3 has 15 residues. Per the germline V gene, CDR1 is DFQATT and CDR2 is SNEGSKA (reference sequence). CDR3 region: CSAIRRDRGRYDQYF. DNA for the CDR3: TGCAGTGCAATCCGCCGGGACAGGGGAAGATACGATCAGTACTTC.

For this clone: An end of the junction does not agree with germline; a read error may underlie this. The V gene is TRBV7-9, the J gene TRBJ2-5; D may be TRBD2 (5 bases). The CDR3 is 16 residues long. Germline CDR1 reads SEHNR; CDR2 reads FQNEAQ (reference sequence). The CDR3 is CVSPPSGSSFQETQYF. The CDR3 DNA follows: TGTGTCAGCCCTCCTTCGGGTTCTAGCTTCCAAGAGACCCAGTACTTC.

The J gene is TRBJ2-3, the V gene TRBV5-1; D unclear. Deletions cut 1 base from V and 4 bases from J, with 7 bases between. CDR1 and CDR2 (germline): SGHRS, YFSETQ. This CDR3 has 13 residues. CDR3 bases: TGCGCCAGCAGCTTGAGATCGTCAGATACGCAGTATTTT. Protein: CASSLRSSDTQYF.

The CDR3 region is CASSLDRGSEQYF. CDR3 in DNA: TGTGCCAGCAGCTTAGACAGGGGGTCCGAGCAGTACTTC. This chain joins TRBV11-2 and TRBJ2-7, with 7 bases identical to TRBD1. V lost 0 bases and J lost 6; bases outside the gene matches: 2. This CDR3 region has 13 residues. The germline V gene has CDR1 SGHAT and CDR2 FQNNGV.

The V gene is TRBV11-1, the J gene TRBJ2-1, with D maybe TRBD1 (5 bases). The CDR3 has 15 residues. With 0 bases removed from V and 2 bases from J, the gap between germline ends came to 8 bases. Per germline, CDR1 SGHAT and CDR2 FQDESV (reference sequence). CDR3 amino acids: CASSLAQGTYNEQFF. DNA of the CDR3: TGTGCCAGCAGCTTAGCGCAGGGAACCTACAATGAGCAGTTCTTC.

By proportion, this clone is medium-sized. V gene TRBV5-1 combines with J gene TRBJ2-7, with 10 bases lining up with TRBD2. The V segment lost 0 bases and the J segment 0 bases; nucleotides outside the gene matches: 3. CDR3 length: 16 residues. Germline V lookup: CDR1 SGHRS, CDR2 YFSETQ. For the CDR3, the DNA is TGCGCCAGCAGCTTGGAGGCTAGCGGGAGCTCCTACGAGCAGTACTTC. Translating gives CASSLEASGSSYEQYF.

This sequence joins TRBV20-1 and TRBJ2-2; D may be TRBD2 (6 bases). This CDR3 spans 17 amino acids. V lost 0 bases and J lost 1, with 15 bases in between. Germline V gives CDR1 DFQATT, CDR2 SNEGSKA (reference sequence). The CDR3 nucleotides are TGCAGTGCTAGAGAGTTGGGAGCGGGCAGGAACACCGGGGAGCTGTTTTTT. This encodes CSARELGAGRNTGELFF.

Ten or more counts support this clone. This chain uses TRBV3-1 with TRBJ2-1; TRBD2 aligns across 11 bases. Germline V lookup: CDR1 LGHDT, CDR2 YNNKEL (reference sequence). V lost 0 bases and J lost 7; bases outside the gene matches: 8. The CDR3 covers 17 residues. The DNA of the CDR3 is TGTGCCAGCAGCCAAGATCACGGACTAGCGGGTACTAATGAGCAGTTCTTC. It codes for CASSQDHGLAGTNEQFF.

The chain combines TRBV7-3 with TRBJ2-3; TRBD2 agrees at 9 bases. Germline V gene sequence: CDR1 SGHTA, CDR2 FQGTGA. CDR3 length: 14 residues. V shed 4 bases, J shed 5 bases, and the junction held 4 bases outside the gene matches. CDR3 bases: TGTGCCAGCAGCTCCGCGGGAGGGGGAGATACGCAGTATTTT. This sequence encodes CASSSAGGGDTQYF.